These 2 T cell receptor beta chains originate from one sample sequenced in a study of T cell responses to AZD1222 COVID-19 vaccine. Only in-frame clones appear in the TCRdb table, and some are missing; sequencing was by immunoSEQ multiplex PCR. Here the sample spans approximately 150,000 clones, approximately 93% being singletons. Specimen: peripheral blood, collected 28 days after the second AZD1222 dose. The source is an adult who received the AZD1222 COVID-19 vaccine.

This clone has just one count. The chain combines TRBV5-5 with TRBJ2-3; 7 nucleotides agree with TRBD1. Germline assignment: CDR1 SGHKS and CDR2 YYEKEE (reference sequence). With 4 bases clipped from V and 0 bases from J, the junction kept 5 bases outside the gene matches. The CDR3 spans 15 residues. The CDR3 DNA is TGTGCCAGCAGCCTCGGGACAGTCAGCACAGATACGCAGTATTTT. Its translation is CASSLGTVSTDTQYF.

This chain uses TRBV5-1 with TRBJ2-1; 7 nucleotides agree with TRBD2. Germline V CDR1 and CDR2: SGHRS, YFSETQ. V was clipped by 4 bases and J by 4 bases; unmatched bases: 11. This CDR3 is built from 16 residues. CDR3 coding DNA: TGCGCCAGCAGCCCAGACGTCGCGGGGGAGTACAATGAGCAGTTCTTC. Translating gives CASSPDVAGEYNEQFF.